The clone carrying this T cell receptor beta chain is a singleton in its sample. Its antigen is undetermined. At the DNA level, this CDR3 is encoded by other sequences in the same sample as well. Deep-level assay runs were performed. The assay was immunoSEQ multiplex PCR, and TCRdb's table has in-frame clones only and misses some. The sample holds 2 million to 2.5 million clones, 90% to 95% seen once. Trimming took off 1 base at V and 6 bases at J, with 9 bases between the two ends. The CDR3 is 13 amino acids. Germline lookup yields CDR1 SGHRS and CDR2 YFSETQ. This entry belongs to a study of shared clonotypes between healthy human individuals. Study observations and caveats: There were few donors, and this limited the genetic and exposure-history diversity represented. Clonotype sharing among donors, it was expected, would be affected by sequencing depth.

Every donor, a Caucasian adult, lived in Nashville, Tennessee. The chain joins TRBV5-1 to TRBJ2-3, with D unclear. The source of this sequence is a man aged 18 to 30 in good health. Some clones in this sample may be carry-over from other donors' samples. Sample: naive CD4+ T cells from PBMCs. This sample's subset: CD45RA+ positively selected. CDR3 coding DNA: TGCGCCAGCAGCTTGCTGCCTACTGATACGCAGTATTTT. Translating it yields CASSLLPTDTQYF. The full variable domain, its missing parts supplied by reference TRBV5-1 and TRBJ2-3, is KAGVTQTPRYLIKTRGQQVTLSCSPISGHRSVSWYQQTPGQGLQFLFEYFSETQRNKGNFPGRFSGRQFSNSRSEMNVSTLELGDSALYLCASSLLPTDTQYFGPGTRLTVL.